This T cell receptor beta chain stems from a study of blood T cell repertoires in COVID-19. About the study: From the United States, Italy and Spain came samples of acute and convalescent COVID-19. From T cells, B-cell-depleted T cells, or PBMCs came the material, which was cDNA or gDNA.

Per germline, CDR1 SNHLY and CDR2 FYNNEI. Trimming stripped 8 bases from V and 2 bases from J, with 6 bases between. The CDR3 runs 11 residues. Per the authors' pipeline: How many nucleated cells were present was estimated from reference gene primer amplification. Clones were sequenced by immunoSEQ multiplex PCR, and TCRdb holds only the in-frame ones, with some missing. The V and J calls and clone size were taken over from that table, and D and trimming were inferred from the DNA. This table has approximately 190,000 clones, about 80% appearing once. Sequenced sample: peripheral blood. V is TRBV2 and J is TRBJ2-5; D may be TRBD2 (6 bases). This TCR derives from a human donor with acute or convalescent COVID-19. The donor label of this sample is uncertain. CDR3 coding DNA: TGTGCCAGCGGGGGGCAAGAGACCCAGTACTTC. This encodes CASGGQETQYF. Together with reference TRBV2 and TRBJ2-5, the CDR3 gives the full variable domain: EPEVTQTPSHQVTQMGQEVILRCVPISNHLYFYWYRQILGQKVEFLVSFYNNEISEKSEIFDDQFSVERPDGSNFTLKIRSTKLEDSAMYFCASGGQETQYFGPGTRLLVL.